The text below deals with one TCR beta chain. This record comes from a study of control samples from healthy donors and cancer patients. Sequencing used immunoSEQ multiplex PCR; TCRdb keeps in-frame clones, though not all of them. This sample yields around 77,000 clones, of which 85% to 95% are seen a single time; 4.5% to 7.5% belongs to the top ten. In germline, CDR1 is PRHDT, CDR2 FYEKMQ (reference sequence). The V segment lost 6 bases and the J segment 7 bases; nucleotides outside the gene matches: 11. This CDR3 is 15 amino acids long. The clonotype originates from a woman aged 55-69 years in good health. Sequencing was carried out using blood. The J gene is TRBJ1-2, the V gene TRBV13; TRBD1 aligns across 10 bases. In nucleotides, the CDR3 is TGTGCCAGCAGTACTCCGGGACAGGGGCAGTTTGGCTACACCTTC. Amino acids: CASSTPGQGQFGYTF.